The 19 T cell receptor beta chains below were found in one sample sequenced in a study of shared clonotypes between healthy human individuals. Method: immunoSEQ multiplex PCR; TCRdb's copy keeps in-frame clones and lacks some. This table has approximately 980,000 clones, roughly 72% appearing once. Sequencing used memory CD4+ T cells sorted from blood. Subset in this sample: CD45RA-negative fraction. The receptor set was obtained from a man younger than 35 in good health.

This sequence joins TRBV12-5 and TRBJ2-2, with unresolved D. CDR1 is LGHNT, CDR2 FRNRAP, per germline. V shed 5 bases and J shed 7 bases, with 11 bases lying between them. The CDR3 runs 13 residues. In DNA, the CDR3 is TGTGCTAGTGGTCTCTGGGGATACGGGGAGCTGTTTTTT. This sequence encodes CASGLWGYGELFF.

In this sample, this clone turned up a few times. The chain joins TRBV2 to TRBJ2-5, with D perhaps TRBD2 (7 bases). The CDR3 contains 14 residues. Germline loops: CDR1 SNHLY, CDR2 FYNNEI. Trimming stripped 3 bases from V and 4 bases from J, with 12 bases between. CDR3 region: CASSDEGGPETQYF. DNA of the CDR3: TGTGCCAGCAGTGACGAGGGGGGGCCAGAGACCCAGTACTTC.

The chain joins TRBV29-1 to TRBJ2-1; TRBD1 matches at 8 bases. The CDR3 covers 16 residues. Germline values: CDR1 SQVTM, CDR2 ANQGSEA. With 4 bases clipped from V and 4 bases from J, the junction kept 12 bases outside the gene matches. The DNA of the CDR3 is TGCAGCGTTGTAAGGGGACAGGCAAAAGTTTACAATGAGCAGTTCTTC. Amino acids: CSVVRGQAKVYNEQFF.

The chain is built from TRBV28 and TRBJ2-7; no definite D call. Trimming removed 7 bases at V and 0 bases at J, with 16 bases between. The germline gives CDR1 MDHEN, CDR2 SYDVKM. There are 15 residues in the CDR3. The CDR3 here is CASTGGKTVSYEQYF. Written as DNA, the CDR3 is TGTGCCAGCACGGGCGGAAAGACCGTCTCCTACGAGCAGTACTTC.

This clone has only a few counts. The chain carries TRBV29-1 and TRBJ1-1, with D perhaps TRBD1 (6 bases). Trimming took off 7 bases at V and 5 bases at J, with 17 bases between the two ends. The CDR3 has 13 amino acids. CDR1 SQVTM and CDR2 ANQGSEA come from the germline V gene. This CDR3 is CSANHGGWTEAFF. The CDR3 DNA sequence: TGCAGCGCCAACCACGGGGGCTGGACTGAAGCTTTCTTT.

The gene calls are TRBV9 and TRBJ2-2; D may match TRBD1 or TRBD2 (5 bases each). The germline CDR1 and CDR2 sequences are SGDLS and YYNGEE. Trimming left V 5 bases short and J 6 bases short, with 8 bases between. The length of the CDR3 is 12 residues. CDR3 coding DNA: TGTGCCAGCAGATTGGGGGCCGGGGAGCTGTTTTTT. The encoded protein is CASRLGAGELFF.

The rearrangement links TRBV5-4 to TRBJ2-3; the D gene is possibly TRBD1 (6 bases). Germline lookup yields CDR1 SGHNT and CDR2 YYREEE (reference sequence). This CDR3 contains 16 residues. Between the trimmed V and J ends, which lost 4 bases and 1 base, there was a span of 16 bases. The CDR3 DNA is TGTGCCAGCAGCCCCGGGACAAGTTACGGCACAGATACGCAGTATTTT. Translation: CASSPGTSYGTDTQYF.

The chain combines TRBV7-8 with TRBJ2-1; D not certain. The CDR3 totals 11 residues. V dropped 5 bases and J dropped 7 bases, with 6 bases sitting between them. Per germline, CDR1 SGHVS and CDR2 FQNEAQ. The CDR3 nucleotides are TGTGCCAGCAGCCCCCAGAATGAGCAGTTCTTC. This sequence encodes CASSPQNEQFF.

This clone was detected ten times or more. The CDR3 region is CASSPLGHDGSSYNSPLHF. The CDR3 DNA sequence: TGTGCCAGCTCACCCCTCGGGCACGACGGAAGCTCCTATAATTCACCCCTCCACTTT. V gene TRBV18 combines with J gene TRBJ1-6; no firm D call. Between the trimmed V and J ends, which lost 3 bases and 0 bases, there was a span of 18 bases. The CDR3 is 19 amino acids. Per germline, CDR1 KGHSH and CDR2 LQKENI.

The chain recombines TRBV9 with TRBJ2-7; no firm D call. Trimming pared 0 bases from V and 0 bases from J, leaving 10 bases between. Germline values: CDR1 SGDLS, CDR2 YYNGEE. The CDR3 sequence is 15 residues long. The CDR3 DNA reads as TGTGCCAGCAGCGTAGATCCAGGAAGCTCCTACGAGCAGTACTTC. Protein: CASSVDPGSSYEQYF.

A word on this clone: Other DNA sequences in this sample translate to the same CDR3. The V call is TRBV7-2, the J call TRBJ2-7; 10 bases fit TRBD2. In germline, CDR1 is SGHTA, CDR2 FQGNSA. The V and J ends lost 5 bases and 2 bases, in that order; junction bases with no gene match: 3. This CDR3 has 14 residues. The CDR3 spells CASSLGLAAYEQYF. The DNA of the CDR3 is TGTGCCAGCAGCCTCGGACTAGCGGCCTACGAGCAGTACTTC.

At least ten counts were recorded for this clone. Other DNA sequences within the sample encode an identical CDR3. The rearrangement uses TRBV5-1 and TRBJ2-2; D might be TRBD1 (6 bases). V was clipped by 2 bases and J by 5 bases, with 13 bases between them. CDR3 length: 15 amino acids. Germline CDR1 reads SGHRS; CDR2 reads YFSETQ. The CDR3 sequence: CASSFTGSGTGELFF. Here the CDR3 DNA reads TGCGCCAGCAGCTTTACAGGGTCGGGGACCGGGGAGCTGTTTTTT.

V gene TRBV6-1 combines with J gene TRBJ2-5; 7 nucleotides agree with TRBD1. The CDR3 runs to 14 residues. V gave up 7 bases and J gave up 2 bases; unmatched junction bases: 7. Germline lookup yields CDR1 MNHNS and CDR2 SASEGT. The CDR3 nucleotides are TGTGCCAGCACTACTGGGGACAGACAAGAGACCCAGTACTTC. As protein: CASTTGDRQETQYF.

Here the CDR3 DNA reads TGTGCCAGCAGCCAAGGAGGGGGCGATGGCTACACCTTC. This codes for CASSQGGGDGYTF. This sequence joins TRBV14 and TRBJ1-2, with TRBD1 matching over 7 bases. V lost 1 base to trimming and J lost 6 bases; unmatched junction nucleotides: 2. Germline V gives CDR1 SGHDN, CDR2 FVKESK. This CDR3 comprises 13 residues.

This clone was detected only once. CDR3 amino acids: CAWTWGLGSGANVLTF. DNA of the CDR3: TGTGCCTGGACATGGGGGTTAGGTTCTGGGGCCAACGTCCTGACTTTC. V and J are TRBV30 and TRBJ2-6, with D possibly being TRBD1 or TRBD2 (5 bases each). Trimming pared 4 bases from V and 1 base from J, leaving 14 bases between. CDR1 GTSNPN and CDR2 SVGIG come from the germline V gene (reference sequence). The length of the CDR3 is 16 residues.

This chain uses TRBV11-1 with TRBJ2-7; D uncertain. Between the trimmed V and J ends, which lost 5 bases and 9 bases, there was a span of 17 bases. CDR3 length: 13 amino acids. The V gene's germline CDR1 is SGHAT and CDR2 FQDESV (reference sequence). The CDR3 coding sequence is TGTGCCAGCAGCATCGGGCTCCCAGGCGGGCAGTACTTC. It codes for CASSIGLPGGQYF.

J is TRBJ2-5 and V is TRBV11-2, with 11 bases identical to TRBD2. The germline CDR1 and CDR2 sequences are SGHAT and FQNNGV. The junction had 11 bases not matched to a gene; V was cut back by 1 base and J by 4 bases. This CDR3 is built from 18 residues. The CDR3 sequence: CASSLGSSGRLSGETQYF. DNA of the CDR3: TGTGCCAGCAGCTTAGGGTCTAGCGGGAGGTTATCGGGAGAGACCCAGTACTTC.

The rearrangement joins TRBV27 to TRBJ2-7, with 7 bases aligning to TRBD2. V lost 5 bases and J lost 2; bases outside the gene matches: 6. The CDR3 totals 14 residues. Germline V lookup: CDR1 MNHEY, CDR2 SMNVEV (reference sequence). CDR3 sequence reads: CASSSQRGPYEQYF. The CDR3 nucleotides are TGTGCCAGCAGTAGCCAGCGGGGACCCTACGAGCAGTACTTC.

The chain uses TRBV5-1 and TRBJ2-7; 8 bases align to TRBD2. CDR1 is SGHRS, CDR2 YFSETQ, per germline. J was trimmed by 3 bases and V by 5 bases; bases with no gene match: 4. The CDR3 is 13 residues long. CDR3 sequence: CASSQREYYEQYF. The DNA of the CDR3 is TGCGCCAGCAGTCAGCGGGAGTACTACGAGCAGTACTTC.